This T cell receptor (beta chain) is drawn from a study of blood T cell repertoires in COVID-19 (dated by TCRdb to the early 2020s). Context from the whole study: Samples from collaborators originated in the United States, Italy and Spain and spanned both the acute and convalescent phases of COVID-19. A de-identified subject ID, COVID-19 status, age in years and sex were almost always included in the sample metadata. Samples were obtained from the ongoing ImmuneRACE study (first 160 participants) and from approximately 1,200 subjects provided by 6 global collaborators. The dataset comprised deeply sampled blood TCRbeta repertoires from subjects exposed to, actively infected with, or recovered from COVID-19. A freely available public database, intended as a resource for researchers studying the immune response to SARS-CoV-2, is where the repertoires were released. The material from the prospective study consisted of cDNA or gDNA derived from T cells, B-cell-depleted T cells, or PBMCs. HLA class I and class II types, where available, came from metadata supplied by the sample provider rather than from assay-based typing.

TCRbeta CDR3 regions were amplified from genomic DNA by means of the immunoSEQ Assay, a bias-controlled multiplex PCR. From the authors' description of their analysis: Nucleated cell counts per sample were estimated from amplification of reference gene primers within the assay. To quantify the absolute abundance of each unique TCRbeta CDR3 rearrangement, sequence reads were collapsed and filtered. Productive Simpson clonality was computed per sample as the square root of Simpson's diversity index over productive rearrangements. In its TCRdb copy, this immuneACCESS table keeps in-frame sequences only and misses some clones. Where compared with another copy, unresolved V genes explain less than half of these, and the others have no known cause. The V and J calls and clone size are taken from that table; D and trimming were inferred from the DNA. A total of roughly 29,000 clones appear in this sample, about 85% of them only once. 9.3% of the sample comes from the top ten.

Study-wide findings and limitations: Clinical and demographic metadata were provided uncurated, with the amount varying by source and participant.

Of note for this clone: Its antigen target is currently unknown. Base qualities are not provided; no much larger clone lies one nucleotide away.

V is trimmed back by 0 bases and J by 5 bases, and the junction contains 4 bases that no gene match accounts for. CDR1 and CDR2 are drawn from the germline V gene: MGHRA, YSYEKL. Spanning cysteine to phenylalanine, the CDR3 consists of 16 amino acids. Only the CDR3 DNA is retained, 48 bases long and in frame from the first base. Collaborating institutions collected whole blood in K2EDTA tubes following their own protocols. Collaborator samples were shipped for TCRbeta analysis as frozen whole blood, isolated PBMCs, or DNA extracted from either sample type. Sequenced material: peripheral blood. This sequence uses TRBV4-1 and TRBJ2-3, and 11 bases in between align with TRBD2. This TCR was recovered from a human donor in a cohort sampled during active COVID-19. Read as DNA, the sequence is TGCGCCAGCAGCCAAGAAATAGCGGGAGGGGGAGATACGCAGTATTTT. Its product reads: CASSQEIAGGGDTQYF.